One sample yielded the 13 T cell receptor beta chains listed below, sequenced in a study of cytomegalovirus exposure and HLA in healthy donors. PCR used 60 Vbeta primers and 13 Jbeta primers. Repertoires were generated with immunoSEQ multiplex PCR, while TCRdb's copy carries only in-frame clones and drops some. The sample shows under 130,000 clones, 75% to 90% of them seen only once. The sample taken for sequencing was PBMCs. The receptors originated from a man aged 30 to 39 in good health and CMV-seropositive.

The rearrangement links TRBV9 to TRBJ1-5; tentative D call: TRBD1 (6 bases). The CDR3 is made up of 14 amino acids. Germline CDR1 reads SGDLS; CDR2 reads YYNGEE. Trimming pared 2 bases from V and 6 bases from J, leaving 12 bases between. CDR3 residues: CASSVGGAGQPQHF. In DNA, the CDR3 is TGTGCCAGCAGCGTTGGGGGGGCGGGTCAGCCCCAGCATTTT.

The chain joins TRBV27 to TRBJ2-7; 11 bases line up with TRBD1. Per the germline V gene, CDR1 is MNHEY and CDR2 is SMNVEV (reference sequence). The ends lost 6 bases at V and 3 bases at J; junction bases unmatched: 7. This CDR3 region has 15 residues. Written as DNA, the CDR3 is TGTGCCAGCAGGCCGGGACAGGGGGATTACTACGAGCAGTACTTC. Its protein product is CASRPGQGDYYEQYF.

This clone was picked up one time. The rearrangement joins TRBV19 to TRBJ1-2; 7 nucleotides agree with TRBD1. There are 13 residues in the CDR3. The germline V gene encodes CDR1 LNHDA and CDR2 SQIVND (reference sequence). Unmatched junction bases numbered 5, after V lost 6 bases and J lost 4 bases. CDR3 DNA sequence: TGTGCCAGTAGCCCCGGGACAGTCTATGGCTACACCTTC. This encodes CASSPGTVYGYTF.

V is TRBV5-1 and J is TRBJ2-2; perhaps TRBD1 as D (6 bases). CDR3 length: 14 amino acids. The V end was cut by 5 bases, the J end by 7 bases, with 15 bases between. Per the germline V gene, CDR1 is SGHRS and CDR2 is YFSETQ. For the CDR3, the DNA is TGCGCCAGCAGGTCAGGGGCAAACGACGGGGAGCTGTTTTTT. It yields the protein CASRSGANDGELFF. Full variable domain (remainder filled in from reference TRBV5-1 and TRBJ2-2): KAGVTQTPRYLIKTRGQQVTLSCSPISGHRSVSWYQQTPGQGLQFLFEYFSETQRNKGNFPGRFSGRQFSNSRSEMNVSTLELGDSALYLCASRSGANDGELFFGEGSRLTVL.

This sequence joins TRBV4-3 and TRBJ2-3; TRBD2 aligns across 12 bases. V gave up 0 bases and J gave up 5 bases; unmatched junction bases: 9. This CDR3 has 18 amino acids. Germline V lookup: CDR1 LGHNA, CDR2 YSLEER. The CDR3 loop is CASSQDLYASGGGDTQYF. As DNA, the CDR3 is TGCGCCAGCAGCCAAGATCTTTATGCTAGCGGGGGGGGAGATACGCAGTATTTT.

V gene TRBV9 combines with J gene TRBJ1-2, with D possibly matching TRBD1 (6 bases). CDR3 length equals 14 residues. Germline CDR1 is SGDLS and CDR2 is YYNGEE. The V gene lost 0 bases and the J gene lost 4 bases, with 10 bases spanning the gap. The CDR3 loop reads CASSVGRGGYGYTF. The CDR3 DNA follows: TGTGCCAGCAGCGTAGGAAGAGGGGGCTATGGCTACACCTTC.

The rearrangement links TRBV30 to TRBJ2-1; the match to TRBD2 covers 14 bases. There are 15 residues in the CDR3. The ends lost 2 bases at V and 9 bases at J; junction bases unmatched: 6. Germline CDR1 reads GTSNPN; CDR2 reads SVGIG (reference sequence). CDR3 loop: CAWSQTSGGAAEQFF. In nucleotides, the CDR3 is TGTGCCTGGAGTCAGACTAGCGGGGGGGCTGCTGAGCAGTTCTTC.

The chain uses TRBV5-1 and TRBJ2-7; the match to TRBD1 covers 7 bases. The V and J ends lost 3 bases and 6 bases, in that order; junction bases with no gene match: 9. Per the germline V gene, CDR1 is SGHRS and CDR2 is YFSETQ. The CDR3 runs 14 residues. CDR3 sequence reads: CASSSLTGPGEQYF. CDR3 DNA: TGCGCCAGCAGCTCCTTGACAGGGCCGGGCGAGCAGTACTTC.

Concerning this clone: The same CDR3 can be traced to other DNA sequences in this sample. This chain connects TRBV2 to TRBJ2-5, with 7 bases fitting TRBD2. V gave up 6 bases and J gave up 4 bases; unmatched junction bases: 5. CDR1 and CDR2 (germline): SNHLY, FYNNEI. CDR3 length: 13 residues. The CDR3 nucleotides are TGTGCCAGCAGCCAGGGCGGGGGAGAGACCCAGTACTTC. Amino acid sequence: CASSQGGGETQYF. The full variable domain, rest sourced from reference TRBV2 and TRBJ2-5, is EPEVTQTPSHQVTQMGQEVILRCVPISNHLYFYWYRQILGQKVEFLVSFYNNEISEKSEIFDDQFSVERPDGSNFTLKIRSTKLEDSAMYFCASSQGGGETQYFGPGTRLLVL.

The chain joins TRBV19 to TRBJ1-2, with 11 bases aligning to TRBD1. The CDR3 covers 13 residues. Germline CDR1 and CDR2: LNHDA and SQIVND (reference sequence). Trimming cost V 10 bases and J 7 bases; bases outside gene matches: 8. Here the CDR3 reads CANSGQGAVGYTF. The CDR3 DNA sequence: TGTGCCAACAGTGGACAGGGGGCCGTTGGCTACACCTTC.

V gene TRBV4-1 combines with J gene TRBJ2-7; TRBD1 matches 7 bases. The CDR3 totals 17 residues. Trimming cost V 4 bases and J 4 bases; bases outside gene matches: 16. The V gene's germline CDR1 is MGHRA and CDR2 YSYEKL. In DNA form, the CDR3 reads TGCGCCAGCAGCCTCCGAGGGGGCAGAGACAGGACATACGAGCAGTACTTC. It translates to CASSLRGGRDRTYEQYF.

The chain has TRBV4-1 and TRBJ1-5; D might be TRBD1 (6 bases). Germline CDR1 MGHRA, CDR2 YSYEKL. The length of the CDR3 is 17 residues. The V end lost 0 bases, the J end lost 0 bases, and 12 bases lay between the germline ends. The CDR3, as DNA: TGCGCCAGCAGCCAAGAACACAGGGATTATAGCAATCAGCCCCAGCATTTT. It specifies CASSQEHRDYSNQPQHF.

V is TRBV15 and J is TRBJ1-1; 7 positions match TRBD1. CDR3 length equals 14 residues. Germline trimming cut 4 bases from V and 1 base from J; bases unmatched to any gene: 3. Germline V gene data show CDR1 as LNHNV and CDR2 as YYDKDF (reference sequence). CDR3 sequence: CATSIDRANTEAFF. CDR3 DNA sequence: TGTGCCACCAGCATAGACAGGGCGAACACTGAAGCTTTCTTT.